What follows is one TCR beta chain and its context. As yet, its antigen is unknown. This specimen comes from a study of PD-1 blockade in mismatch repair-deficient tumors. This table comes from immunoSEQ multiplex PCR, and its TCRdb copy is limited to in-frame clones, with some not included. Seen here are 120,000 or so clones, almost 90% observed once, and the top ten hold about 12%. PCR or immunohistochemistry showed mismatch repair deficiency in every enrolled patient. The TCR-sequenced patients were three responders to pembrolizumab. CDR3 size: 15 residues. V shed 0 bases, J shed 8 bases, and the junction held 5 bases outside the gene matches. Germline loops: CDR1 LNHDA, CDR2 SQIVND (reference sequence). Findings and limits, study-wide: Tumor-resident clones, often undetectable pretreatment in blood, expanded then contracted after pembrolizumab.

The starting material was peripheral blood, obtained approximately 72 weeks after starting pembrolizumab. The clonotype originates from an adult with mismatch repair-deficient cancer. This rearrangement joins TRBV19 to TRBJ2-1, with 9 bases lining up with TRBD2. The CDR3 protein is CASSIDRLAGYEQFF. CDR3 in DNA: TGTGCCAGTAGTATAGATCGCCTAGCGGGATATGAGCAGTTCTTC.